This TCR beta chain appears in the sequencing data of a study of blood T cell dynamics during melanoma immunotherapy. Time point described: week 3, after first cycle of checkpoint inhibitor. Patients had no prior systemic cancer treatment, immunosuppressants or other active cancers. Each bulk PBMC sample had 300 to 400 ng DNA loaded. The assay was immunoSEQ multiplex PCR, and TCRdb's table has in-frame clones only and misses some. The sample has some 11,000 clones; around 86% are singletons. Study-wide points: At W3, later disease-control patients showed bifurcated PBMC repertoire changes, unlike progressors.

Trimming shortened V by 0 bases and J by 4 bases, and 13 bases separated the two germline ends. From germline, CDR1 is SGHKS and CDR2 YYEKEE (reference sequence). The CDR3 totals 15 residues. Comment on this clone: The antigen is not known.

V usage is TRBV5-5 and J usage is TRBJ1-2; TRBD1 might be the D (6 bases). Sequencing used blood, obtained from a patient treated with checkpoint blockade. The source is a human donor with melanoma. CDR3 bases: TGTGCCAGCAGCTTGGTCGAGGGCAGGGGCTATGGCTACACCTTC. Amino acids: CASSLVEGRGYGYTF.